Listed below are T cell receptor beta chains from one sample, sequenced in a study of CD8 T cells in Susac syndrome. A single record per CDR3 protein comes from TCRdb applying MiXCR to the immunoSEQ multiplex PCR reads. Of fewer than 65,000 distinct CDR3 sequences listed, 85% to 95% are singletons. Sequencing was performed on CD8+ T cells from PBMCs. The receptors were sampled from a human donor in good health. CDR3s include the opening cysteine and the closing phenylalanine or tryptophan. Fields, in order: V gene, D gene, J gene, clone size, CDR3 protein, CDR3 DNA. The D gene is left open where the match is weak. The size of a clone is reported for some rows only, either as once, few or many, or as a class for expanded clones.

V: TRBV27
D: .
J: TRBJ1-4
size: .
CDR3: CASRTFATNEKLFF
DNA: TGTGCCAGCAGAACATTTGCAACTAATGAAAAACTGTTTTTT

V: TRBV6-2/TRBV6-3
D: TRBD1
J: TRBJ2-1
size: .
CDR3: CASSYPRGQISYNEQFF
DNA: TGTGCCAGCAGTTACCCCAGGGGGCAAATCTCCTACAATGAGCAGTTCTTC

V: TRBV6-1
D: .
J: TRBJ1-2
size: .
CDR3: CASSRFPIQGMDYGYTF
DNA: TGTGCCAGCAGCCGTTTTCCGATTCAGGGGATGGACTATGGCTACACCTTC

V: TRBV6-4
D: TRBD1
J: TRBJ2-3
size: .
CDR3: CASSEGQDTDTQYF
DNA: TGTGCCAGCAGTGAGGGACAGGACACAGATACGCAGTATTTT

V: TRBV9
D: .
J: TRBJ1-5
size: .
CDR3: CASSVGPGSNQPQHF
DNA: TGTGCCAGCAGCGTAGGACCTGGGAGCAATCAGCCCCAGCATTTT

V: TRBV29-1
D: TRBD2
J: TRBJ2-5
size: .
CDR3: CSVEFVPGAGGFWETQYF
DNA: TGCAGCGTTGAGTTCGTACCCGGGGCGGGGGGATTCTGGGAGACCCAGTACTTC

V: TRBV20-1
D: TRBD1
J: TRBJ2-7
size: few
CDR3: CSARDWDRSYEQYF
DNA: TGCAGTGCTAGAGATTGGGACAGATCCTACGAGCAGTACTTC

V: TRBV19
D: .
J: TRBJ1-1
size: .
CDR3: CASSIAAGVNTEAFF
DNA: TGTGCCAGTAGTATTGCGGCAGGTGTGAACACTGAAGCTTTCTTT

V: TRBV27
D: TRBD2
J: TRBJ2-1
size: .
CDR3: CASSQTSGGNNEQFF
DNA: TGTGCCAGCAGTCAAACTAGCGGGGGTAACAATGAGCAGTTCTTC

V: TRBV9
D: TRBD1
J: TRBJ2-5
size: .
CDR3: CASSVGRGLETQYF
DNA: TGTGCCAGCAGCGTAGGCAGGGGGCTTGAGACCCAGTACTTC

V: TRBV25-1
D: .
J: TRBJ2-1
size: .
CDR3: CASSYQTDSSYNEQFF
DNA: TGTGCCAGCAGTTACCAGACAGACAGCTCCTACAATGAGCAGTTCTTC

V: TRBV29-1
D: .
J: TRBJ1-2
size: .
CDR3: CSGLVEYGYTF
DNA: TGCAGCGGGCTAGTCGAGTATGGCTACACCTTC

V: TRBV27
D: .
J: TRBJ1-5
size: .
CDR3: CASSYSGAAAQPQHF
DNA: TGTGCCAGCAGTTATTCGGGGGCCGCCGCTCAGCCCCAGCATTTT

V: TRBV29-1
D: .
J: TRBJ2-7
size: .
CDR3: CSVVTGSSYEQYF
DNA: TGCAGCGTTGTCACAGGGAGCTCCTACGAGCAGTACTTC

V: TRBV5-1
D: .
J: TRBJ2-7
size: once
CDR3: CASSLVGGYEQYF
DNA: TGCGCCAGCAGCTTGGTGGGGGGCTACGAGCAGTACTTC

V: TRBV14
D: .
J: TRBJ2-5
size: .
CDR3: CASSQGILGPQYF
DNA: TGTGCCAGCAGCCAAGGGATATTGGGGCCCCAGTACTTC

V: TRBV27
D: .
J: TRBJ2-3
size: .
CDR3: CASSYAEGDTQYF
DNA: TGTGCCAGCAGTTACGCTGAGGGGGATACGCAGTATTTT

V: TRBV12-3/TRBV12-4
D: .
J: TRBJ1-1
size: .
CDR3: CASRPPTSRNTEAFF
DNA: TGTGCCAGCAGGCCCCCGACCTCCAGGAACACTGAAGCTTTCTTT

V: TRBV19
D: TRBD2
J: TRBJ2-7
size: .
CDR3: CASSSAGGPYEQYF
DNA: TGTGCCAGTAGTAGTGCGGGGGGACCCTACGAGCAGTACTTC

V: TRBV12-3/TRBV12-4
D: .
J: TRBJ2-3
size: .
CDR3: CASSLASDTQYF
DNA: TGTGCCAGCAGTTTAGCGAGCGATACGCAGTATTTT

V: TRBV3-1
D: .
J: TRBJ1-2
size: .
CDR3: CASKLDPYGYTF
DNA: TGTGCCAGCAAACTCGACCCGTATGGCTACACCTTC

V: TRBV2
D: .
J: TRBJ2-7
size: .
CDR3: CASSQTAAYEQYF
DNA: TGTGCCAGCAGCCAGACGGCTGCCTACGAGCAGTACTTC

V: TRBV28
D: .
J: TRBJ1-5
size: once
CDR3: CASNGVGYSNQPQHF
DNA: TGTGCCAGCAATGGGGTGGGGTATAGCAATCAGCCCCAGCATTTT

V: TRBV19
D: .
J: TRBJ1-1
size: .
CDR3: CASSIGRETMNTEAFF
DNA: TGTGCCAGTAGTATTGGCAGGGAAACAATGAACACTGAAGCTTTCTTT

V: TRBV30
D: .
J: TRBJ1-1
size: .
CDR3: CAWRKGTEAFF
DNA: TGTGCCTGGAGGAAGGGCACTGAAGCTTTCTTT

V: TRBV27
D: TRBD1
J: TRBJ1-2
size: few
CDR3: CASSFLGTDNYGYTF
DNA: TGTGCCAGCAGTTTCCTCGGGACAGACAACTATGGCTACACCTTC

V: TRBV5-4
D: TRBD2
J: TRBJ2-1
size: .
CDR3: CASSPLADEQFF
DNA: TGTGCCAGCAGCCCACTAGCGGATGAGCAGTTCTTC

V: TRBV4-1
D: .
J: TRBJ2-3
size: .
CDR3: CASSQELEGQLTDTQYF
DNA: TGCGCCAGCAGCCAAGAGTTGGAGGGACAACTCACAGATACGCAGTATTTT

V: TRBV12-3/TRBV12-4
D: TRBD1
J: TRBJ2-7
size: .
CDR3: CASSPGQGVEQYF
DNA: TGTGCCAGCAGCCCGGGACAGGGCGTCGAGCAGTACTTC

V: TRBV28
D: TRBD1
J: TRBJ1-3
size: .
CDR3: CASSSDRGNSGNTIYF
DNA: TGTGCCAGCAGTTCCGACAGGGGAAACTCTGGAAACACCATATATTTT

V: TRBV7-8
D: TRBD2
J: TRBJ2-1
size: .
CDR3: CASSLELAAYNEQFF
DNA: TGTGCCAGCAGCTTAGAACTAGCGGCTTACAATGAGCAGTTCTTC

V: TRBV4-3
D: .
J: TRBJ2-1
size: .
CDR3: CASSQDSRGPGTTDNEQFF
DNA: TGCGCCAGCAGCCAAGATAGTAGAGGTCCAGGGACCACTGACAATGAGCAGTTCTTC

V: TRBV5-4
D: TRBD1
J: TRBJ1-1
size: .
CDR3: CASSPRGETEAFF
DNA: TGTGCCAGCAGCCCCAGGGGGGAAACTGAAGCTTTCTTT

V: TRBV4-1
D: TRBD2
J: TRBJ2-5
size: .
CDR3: CASSHASGGEETQYF
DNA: TGCGCCAGCAGCCACGCTAGCGGGGGGGAAGAGACCCAGTACTTC

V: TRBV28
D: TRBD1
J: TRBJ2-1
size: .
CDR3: CASSPGQRTYNEQFF
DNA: TGTGCCAGCAGTCCGGGACAGCGAACTTACAATGAGCAGTTCTTC

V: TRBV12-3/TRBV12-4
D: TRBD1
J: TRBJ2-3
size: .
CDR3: CASSPLWTGKWTDTQYF
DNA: TGTGCCAGCAGTCCCCTCTGGACAGGAAAATGGACAGATACGCAGTATTTT

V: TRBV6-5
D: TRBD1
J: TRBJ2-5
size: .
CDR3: CASSYSYPGGYKIQGETQYF
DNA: TGTGCCAGCAGTTACTCGTACCCAGGGGGCTATAAGATTCAGGGAGAGACCCAGTACTTC

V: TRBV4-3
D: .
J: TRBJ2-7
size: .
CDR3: CASSQASGSTYEQYF
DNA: TGCGCCAGCAGCCAAGCCTCCGGGTCCACCTACGAGCAGTACTTC

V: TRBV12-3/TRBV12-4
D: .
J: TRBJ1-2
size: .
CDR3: CASSLETDRDGYTF
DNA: TGTGCCAGCAGTTTAGAGACAGATCGGGATGGCTACACCTTC

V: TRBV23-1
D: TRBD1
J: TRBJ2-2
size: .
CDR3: CASSQSLGQGFAGELFF
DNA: TGCGCCAGCAGTCAATCCTTGGGACAGGGTTTCGCCGGGGAGCTGTTTTTT

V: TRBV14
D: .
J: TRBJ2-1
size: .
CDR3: CASSQDLAGSGYNEQFF
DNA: TGTGCCAGCAGCCAAGATCTGGCAGGGAGTGGCTACAATGAGCAGTTCTTC

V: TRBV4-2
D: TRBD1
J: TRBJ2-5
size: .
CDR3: CASSQETGGEETQYF
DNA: TGTGCCAGCAGCCAAGAGACAGGGGGCGAAGAGACCCAGTACTTC

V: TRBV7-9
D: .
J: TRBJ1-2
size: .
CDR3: CASSLGGSFGYTF
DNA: TGTGCCAGCAGCTTAGGGGGATCCTTCGGCTACACCTTC

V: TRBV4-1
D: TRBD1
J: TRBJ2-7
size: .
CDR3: CASSPRTGDEQYF
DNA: TGCGCCAGCAGCCCGAGGACAGGGGACGAGCAGTACTTC

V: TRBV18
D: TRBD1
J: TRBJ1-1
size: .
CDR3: CASSPDRVGTEAFF
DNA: TGTGCCAGCTCACCAGACAGGGTCGGCACTGAAGCTTTCTTT

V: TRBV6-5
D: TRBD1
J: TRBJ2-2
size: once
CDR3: CASSSQTGLGTGELFF
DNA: TGTGCCAGCAGTTCCCAGACAGGGTTGGGGACCGGGGAGCTGTTTTTT

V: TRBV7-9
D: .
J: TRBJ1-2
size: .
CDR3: CASSLAPPQGYTF
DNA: TGTGCCAGCAGCTTAGCCCCCCCCCAGGGCTACACCTTC

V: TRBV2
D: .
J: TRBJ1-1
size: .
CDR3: CASTETENTEAFF
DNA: TGTGCCAGCACTGAGACAGAGAACACTGAAGCTTTCTTT

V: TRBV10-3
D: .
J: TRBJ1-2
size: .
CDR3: CAIRKDRTYGYTF
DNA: TGTGCCATCAGGAAGGACCGGACTTATGGCTACACCTTC

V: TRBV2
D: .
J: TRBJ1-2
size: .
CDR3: CASSPAGWGAHGYTF
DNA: TGTGCCAGCAGCCCGGCGGGTTGGGGGGCTCATGGCTACACCTTC